This TCR beta chain was sequenced during a study of T-cell reconstitution after alpha-beta-depleted transplantation in children. This CDR3 is 15 amino acids long. V gave up 2 bases and J gave up 4 bases, with 15 bases separating them. The library targeted TCRbeta and was prepared with unique molecular identifiers. TCRdb recomputed calls from the PCR reads with MiXCR, one row per CDR3 protein. The profile shows about 98,000 distinct CDR3 sequences, about 25% of them singletons. This clonotype was counted at least ten times. V is TRBV12-3 or TRBV12-4 and J is TRBJ2-7; D is uncertain. The receptor's source is a boy between 2 and 10 years old with acute lymphoblastic leukemia, due to receive a stem cell transplant. The material sequenced was PBMCs, taken before TCRalphabeta/CD19-depleted stem cell transplant. The CDR3 reads CASSLNRVTLYEQYF. The CDR3, as DNA: TGTGCCAGCAGTTTAAATCGTGTAACACTTTACGAGCAGTACTTC.